This TCR beta chain was sequenced during a study of cytotoxic CD8 clonotypes in ibrutinib-treated CLL. General study findings and limits: Investigators sampled sustained-remission and progressing patients at differing times. While tracking circulating CD8+ T-cell counts, baseline clonality exceeded that of age-matched healthy donors.

CDR1 is GTSNPN and CDR2 is SVGIG in the germline V gene (reference sequence). V lost 5 bases, J lost 0 bases, and 4 bases lay in between. The CDR3 extends over 11 amino acids. As regards this clone: Its antigen is unknown.

Data came from immunoSEQ multiplex PCR; TCRdb stores just in-frame clones and leaves some out. The data contain over 75,000 clones, about 78% of them singletons. This receptor was obtained from a human donor with chronic lymphocytic leukemia. This sample comprised PBMCs, obtained after 12 months of ibrutinib treatment. This chain joins TRBV30 and TRBJ1-1; D is uncertain. The chain's CDR3 is CAWALNTEAFF. The CDR3, as DNA: TGTGCCTGGGCTTTGAACACTGAAGCTTTCTTT.